Each of the 21 T cell receptor beta chains below was sequenced from the same sample in a study of cytomegalovirus exposure and HLA in healthy donors. 60 Vbeta and 13 Jbeta primers were used in PCR. Some clones are missing from TCRdb's copy, which holds only in-frame ones; the method was immunoSEQ multiplex PCR. The sample contains some 130,000 clones, roughly three quarters of which appear only once. Sequencing was performed on PBMCs. These receptors originate from a man aged 18 to 29 in good health and CMV-seronegative.

The chain combines TRBV7-2 with TRBJ1-1; D ambiguous. Germline V gene sequence: CDR1 SGHTA, CDR2 FQGNSA. V was clipped by 5 bases and J by 1 base, with 11 bases between them. The CDR3 runs 14 residues. Written as DNA, the CDR3 is TGTGCCAGCAGCCCAGGCCCTGAGAACACTGAAGCTTTCTTT. Residues: CASSPGPENTEAFF.

This clone was found once. The chain couples TRBV19 to TRBJ2-1; 10 nucleotides align to TRBD2. CDR1 LNHDA and CDR2 SQIVND come from the germline V gene (reference sequence). The CDR3 contains 17 residues. V lost 5 bases, J lost 5 bases, and 12 bases stayed unmatched. CDR3 sequence: CASSPSGSTILNNEQFF. The DNA for the CDR3 is TGTGCCAGTAGTCCTAGCGGGAGCACGATTCTGAACAATGAGCAGTTCTTC.

There are a few counts of this clone. V and J are TRBV28 and TRBJ2-2, with TRBD2 matching over 9 bases. Germline assignment: CDR1 MDHEN and CDR2 SYDVKM. The CDR3 has 15 residues. V dropped 6 bases and J dropped 6; count of bases not matched to a gene: 8. The CDR3 is CASSQLAGAPGELFF. CDR3 DNA: TGTGCCAGCAGCCAATTAGCGGGAGCTCCCGGGGAGCTGTTTTTT.

The CDR3 DNA reads as TGTGCCAGCAGCCAGAGTACTTCGACAGGGACCGGAAACACCATATATTTT. It is translated as CASSQSTSTGTGNTIYF. The V and J genes are TRBV7-8 and TRBJ1-3; TRBD1 aligns across 7 bases. V trimming: 5 bases; J trimming: 4 bases; junction bases outside the gene matches: 14. Germline V CDR1 and CDR2: SGHVS, FQNEAQ. The CDR3 runs to 17 residues.

The chain uses TRBV19 and TRBJ2-1; TRBD2 agrees at 10 bases. V dropped 5 bases and J dropped 7; count of bases not matched to a gene: 17. Germline CDR1 and CDR2: LNHDA and SQIVND (reference sequence). The CDR3 consists of 18 residues. The CDR3 DNA sequence: TGTGCCAGTAGTGTCGGAGGTAGCGGGAGGATCTGGGGTAATGAGCAGTTCTTC. Protein product: CASSVGGSGRIWGNEQFF.

The genes are TRBV19 and TRBJ2-2, with a tentative D call TRBD2 (5 bases). Germline lookup yields CDR1 LNHDA and CDR2 SQIVND (reference sequence). V shed 5 bases and J shed 4 bases, with 11 bases lying between them. CDR3 length equals 14 residues. DNA of the CDR3: TGTGCCAGTAGTCTCCCAAGCGGCACCGGGGAGCTGTTTTTT. Its translation: CASSLPSGTGELFF.

The rearrangement uses TRBV11-1 and TRBJ2-5; no clear D gene. Germline V gene data show CDR1 as SGHAT and CDR2 as FQDESV (reference sequence). The CDR3 sequence is 14 residues long. The germline V and J ends were trimmed by 2 bases and 7 bases, with 14 bases remaining between them. As DNA, the CDR3 is TGTGCCAGCAGCTTAACGGCTCCTCGGGTGACCCAGTACTTC. Protein product: CASSLTAPRVTQYF.

The genes are TRBV6-1 and TRBJ2-3, with D perhaps matching TRBD1 (6 bases). The V and J ends lost 8 bases and 0 bases respectively, with 15 bases between them. This CDR3 is 15 amino acids long. Germline CDR1 is MNHNS and CDR2 is SASEGT. In DNA, the CDR3 is TGTGCCAGCCGGCATCTGGGGGCTAGCACAGATACGCAGTATTTT. It specifies CASRHLGASTDTQYF.

The CDR3 region is CASSQGLAENIQYF. Here the CDR3 DNA reads TGTGCCAGCAGCCAAGGACTAGCGGAAAACATTCAGTACTTC. The chain couples TRBV4-2 to TRBJ2-4; 9 bases line up with TRBD2. V lost 1 base and J lost 5; bases outside the gene matches: 0. Per the germline V gene, CDR1 is LGHNA and CDR2 is YNFKEQ. The CDR3 length is 14 residues.

The count of this clone is one. The CDR3 reads CASSPRGGSSYNSPLHF. The CDR3 region has the DNA TGTGCCAGCAGCCCCCGCGGTGGGAGCTCCTATAATTCACCCCTCCACTTT. V gene TRBV9 combines with J gene TRBJ1-6; D is undetermined. The CDR3 loop spans 17 amino acids. V lost 4 bases and J lost 0, with 14 bases in between. Germline values: CDR1 SGDLS, CDR2 YYNGEE.

This clone showed up just a few times. This chain joins TRBV6-1 and TRBJ1-3; D is uncertain. The CDR3 has 13 amino acids. The V end was cut by 6 bases, the J end by 5 bases, with 11 bases between. CDR1 is MNHNS and CDR2 is SASEGT in the germline V gene. This chain's CDR3 is CASSENSRNTIYF. In DNA, the CDR3 is TGTGCCAGCAGCGAGAATTCTAGAAACACCATATATTTT.

The chain carries TRBV6-6 and TRBJ2-5; 7 bases line up with TRBD1. Germline CDR1 and CDR2: MNHNY and SVGAGI (reference sequence). Trimming took 6 bases from V and 1 from J; bases not matched to a gene: 8. CDR3 length equals 15 residues. The CDR3 here is CASRSPRTGQETQYF. The CDR3 region has the DNA TGTGCCAGCAGATCCCCCCGGACAGGCCAAGAGACCCAGTACTTC.

The J gene is TRBJ1-2, the V gene TRBV5-6; 9 bases align to TRBD1. V lost 3 bases and J lost 8; bases outside the gene matches: 11. This CDR3 comprises 15 residues. Germline assignment: CDR1 SGHDT and CDR2 YYEEEE. CDR3 sequence reads: CASSWGPTGGEGYTF. Here the CDR3 DNA reads TGTGCCAGCAGCTGGGGCCCAACAGGGGGCGAGGGCTACACCTTC.

The rearrangement uses TRBV7-9 and TRBJ2-4; possibly TRBD2 for D (5 bases). Germline CDR1 reads SEHNR; CDR2 reads FQNEAQ (reference sequence). V lost 0 bases and J lost 7, with 16 bases in between. CDR3 length equals 16 residues. Here the CDR3 reads CASSLAGSTSRNIQYF. The CDR3 nucleotides are TGTGCCAGCAGCTTAGCGGGATCTACTAGTCGTAACATTCAGTACTTC.

The chain employs TRBV4-3 and TRBJ2-3, with D possibly matching TRBD2 (6 bases). The CDR3 has 17 residues. The V end was cut by 1 base, the J end by 0 bases, with 14 bases between. The germline CDR1 and CDR2 sequences are LGHNA and YSLEER. CDR3 nucleotide sequence: TGCGCCAGCAGCCAAGTTCAGCGGGCAACTAGCACAGATACGCAGTATTTT. Its translation is CASSQVQRATSTDTQYF.

The J gene is TRBJ1-2, the V gene TRBV6-1; TRBD1 aligns across 7 bases. CDR1 MNHNS and CDR2 SASEGT come from the germline V gene. The CDR3 is made up of 15 amino acids. The ends lost 5 bases at V and 7 bases at J; junction bases unmatched: 13. CDR3 DNA: TGTGCCAGCAGTTCGACGGGACAGAGGAGACTTGGCTACACCTTC. Its translation: CASSSTGQRRLGYTF.

CDR3 DNA sequence: TGTGCCAGCAGTTCCCCGTTCAATCGAGGGCTCTCCTACGAGCAGTACTTC. Protein sequence: CASSSPFNRGLSYEQYF. The J gene is TRBJ2-7, the V gene TRBV27, with D maybe TRBD2 (5 bases). Germline V gives CDR1 MNHEY, CDR2 SMNVEV (reference sequence). The V end was cut by 4 bases, the J end by 0 bases, with 19 bases between. There are 17 residues in the CDR3.

The rearrangement joins TRBV7-2 to TRBJ2-2; 12 nucleotides match TRBD2. The V gene end was trimmed by 5 bases and the J gene end by 8 bases; junction bases not matched to a gene: 6. Germline V CDR1 and CDR2: SGHTA, FQGNSA. The CDR3 sequence is 15 residues long. For the CDR3, the DNA is TGTGCCAGCAGCCGAGGACTAGCGGGAACGGGGGAGCTGTTTTTT. Its protein product is CASSRGLAGTGELFF.

The rearrangement joins TRBV28 to TRBJ2-7; D might be TRBD1 (6 bases). CDR3 length equals 13 residues. Germline lookup yields CDR1 MDHEN and CDR2 SYDVKM. With 7 bases removed from V and 0 bases from J, the gap between germline ends came to 10 bases. This chain's CDR3 is CASTGDPSYEQYF. CDR3 bases: TGTGCCAGCACAGGGGATCCCTCCTACGAGCAGTACTTC. Full variable domain (remainder filled in from reference TRBV28 and TRBJ2-7): DVKVTQSSRYLVKRTGEKVFLECVQDMDHENMFWYRQDPGLGLRLIYFSYDVKMKEKGDIPEGYSVSREKKERFSLILESASTNQTSMYLCASTGDPSYEQYFGPGTRLTVT.

CDR3 amino acids: CSVDVHSHYGYTF. The CDR3 nucleotides read TGCAGCGTTGATGTCCACAGCCACTATGGCTACACCTTC. The chain uses TRBV29-1 and TRBJ1-2; the D is unclear. CDR1 SQVTM and CDR2 ANQGSEA come from the germline V gene. Trimming pared 3 bases from V and 3 bases from J, leaving 11 bases between. CDR3 length: 13 residues.

The chain recombines TRBV6-6 with TRBJ1-4, with 7 bases aligning to TRBD1. The V gene end was trimmed by 6 bases and the J gene end by 12 bases; junction bases not matched to a gene: 7. Germline CDR1 reads MNHNY; CDR2 reads SVGAGI (reference sequence). CDR3 size: 12 residues. CDR3 DNA: TGTGCCAGCAGATCGACAGGGAGCGAACTGTTTTTT. This encodes CASRSTGSELFF.